The clone carrying this T cell receptor (beta chain) was seen just once. The V gene's germline CDR1 is KGHSH and CDR2 LQKENI. Trimming took 0 bases from V and 3 from J, leaving 11 bases between them. The CDR3 spans 15 residues. RNA was extracted with the RNeasy kit, and a quantity of roughly 0.5 to 1 ug was reverse transcribed using random hexamers. TCRdb re-analysed the immunoSEQ multiplex PCR reads in MiXCR, keeping a single row per CDR3 protein. The sample has 140,000 to 150,000 distinct CDR3 sequences, around 94% seen once. The entry originates in a study of CD8 T cells in Susac syndrome. The chain couples TRBV18 to TRBJ2-5, with D hard to call. The sequenced sample consisted of CD4+ T cells from PBMCs. This TCR was sampled from a human donor in good health. The CDR3 reads CASSPPLGAEETQYF. CDR3 in DNA: TGTGCCAGCTCACCACCCCTCGGAGCAGAAGAGACCCAGTACTTC.